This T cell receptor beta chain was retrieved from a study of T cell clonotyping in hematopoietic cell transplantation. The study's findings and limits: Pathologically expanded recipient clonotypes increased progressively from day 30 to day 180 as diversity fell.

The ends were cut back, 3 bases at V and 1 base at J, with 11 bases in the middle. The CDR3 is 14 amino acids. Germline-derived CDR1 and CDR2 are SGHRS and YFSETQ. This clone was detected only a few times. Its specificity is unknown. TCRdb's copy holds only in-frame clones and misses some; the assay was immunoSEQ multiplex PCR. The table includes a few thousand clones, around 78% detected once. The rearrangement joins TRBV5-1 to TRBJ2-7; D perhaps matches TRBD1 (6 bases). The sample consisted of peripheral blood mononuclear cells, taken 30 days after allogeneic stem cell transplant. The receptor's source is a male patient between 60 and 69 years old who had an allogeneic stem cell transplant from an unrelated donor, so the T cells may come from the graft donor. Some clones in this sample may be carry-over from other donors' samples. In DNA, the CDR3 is TGCGCCAGCAGCTCTCAGGGGATATCCTACGAGCAGTACTTC. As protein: CASSSQGISYEQYF.